This is a list of T cell receptor beta chains from one sample in a study of a mutant IDH1 vaccine in newly diagnosed glioma. Here immunoSEQ multiplex PCR was the method, and the copy in TCRdb shows in-frame clones only, minus some. The table records tens of thousands of clones, around 80% of them present only once. Sequences were derived from PBMCs, sampled from a glioma patient treated with radiotherapy, temozolomide or both. The receptors here all came from a woman aged 40 to 50 with glioma. Each CDR3 is given with its conserved first and last residue. A D gene is named only where the DNA matches it firmly. A row's size may be missing; if present it is once, few, many or a size class.

V gene	clone size	D gene	CDR3 length	J gene	CDR3 DNA	CDR3 protein
TRBV5-1	.	TRBD1	17	TRBJ1-2	TGCGCCAGCAGCTTCCACCGGGACAGGGGTGTCGACTATGGCTACACCTTC	CASSFHRDRGVDYGYTF
TRBV7-9	.	TRBD1	15	TRBJ2-7	TGTGCCAGCAGCTTGGGACAGGGGACTTCCTACGAGCAGTACTTC	CASSLGQGTSYEQYF
TRBV28	.	TRBD2	18	TRBJ2-7	TGTGCCAGCAGTCCTGGGGACTCTAGCGGGGGCCTTTACTACGAGCAGTACTTC	CASSPGDSSGGLYYEQYF
TRBV5-1	.	.	15	TRBJ2-3	TGCGCCAGCAGCTTGGACCGGGGAGACACAGATACGCAGTATTTT	CASSLDRGDTDTQYF
TRBV7-2	.	.	15	TRBJ1-4	TGTGCCAGCAGCCCCCCCGGACGATATTCGGAAAAACTGTTTTTT	CASSPPGRYSEKLFF
TRBV6-1	.	.	14	TRBJ2-5	TGTGCCAGCAGTGAAGGTCTGGTGGGAGAGACCCAGTACTTC	CASSEGLVGETQYF
TRBV6-1	.	TRBD2	17	TRBJ2-5	TGTGCCAGCAGTGAAGGACTAGCGGGGGGGCCCGGAGAGACCCAGTACTTC	CASSEGLAGGPGETQYF
TRBV30	.	TRBD2	13	TRBJ2-3	TGTGCCTGGAGCAGCGGGGGGGCAGATACGCAGTATTTT	CAWSSGGADTQYF
TRBV6-4	few	.	15	TRBJ1-5	TGTGCCAGCAGTGACTCGGCAGAACCCAATCAGCCCCAGCATTTT	CASSDSAEPNQPQHF
TRBV6-5	.	.	14	TRBJ2-2	TGTGCCAGCAGTTACTCAGATTCCACCGGGGAGCTGTTTTTT	CASSYSDSTGELFF
TRBV9	few	.	10	TRBJ1-5	TGTGCCAGCGGTGATCAGCCCCAGCATTTT	CASGDQPQHF
TRBV5-4	.	.	14	TRBJ2-2	TGTGCCAGCAGCCAATGGGGCCTCAAGCGGGAGCTGTTTTTT	CASSQWGLKRELFF
TRBV19	few	.	15	TRBJ2-3	TGTGCCAGTAGTATGAGGCTAGGTAGCACAGATACGCAGTATTTT	CASSMRLGSTDTQYF
TRBV7-9	.	.	13	TRBJ1-1	TGTGCCAGCTCGCGGCAGAGCAACACTGAAGCTTTCTTT	CASSRQSNTEAFF
TRBV4-1	.	TRBD2	15	TRBJ2-1	TGCGCCAGCAGCCAACTAGCGGGGAACTACAATGAGCAGTTCTTC	CASSQLAGNYNEQFF
TRBV30	few	.	10	TRBJ1-2	TGTGCCTGGATTTCGGATGGCTACACCTTC	CAWISDGYTF
TRBV21-1	.	.	11	TRBJ1-2	TGTGCCAGCATCCAAGCGCGGGGCTACACCTTC	CASIQARGYTF
TRBV27	.	.	14	TRBJ1-3	TGTGCCAGCAGTTTAGGTGGGCCTGGAAACACCATATATTTT	CASSLGGPGNTIYF
TRBV7-8	.	.	16	TRBJ1-1	TGTGCCAGCAGCTTACTGGAGGGGATCGGGTACACTGAAGCTTTCTTT	CASSLLEGIGYTEAFF
TRBV10-3	few	TRBD2	13	TRBJ2-1	TGTGCCATCAGTGAGTCTAGCGGGAGTGAGCAGTTCTTC	CAISESSGSEQFF
TRBV6-5	.	.	14	TRBJ2-1	TGTGCCAGCAGTTACCAGGGGGGCTGGGGTGAGCAGTTCTTC	CASSYQGGWGEQFF
TRBV7-2	once	.	15	TRBJ2-7	TGTGCCAGCAGCCTCGGTGCAGGGGCTTCCTACGAGCAGTACTTC	CASSLGAGASYEQYF
TRBV5-8	once	TRBD1	14	TRBJ1-1	TGTGCCAGCAGCCCCACAGGGGATAACACTGAAGCTTTCTTT	CASSPTGDNTEAFF
TRBV27	.	TRBD1	14	TRBJ1-1	TGTGCCAGCAGATGGACAGGGGGCTTTAGTGAAGCTTTCTTT	CASRWTGGFSEAFF
TRBV2	.	.	14	TRBJ1-1	TGTGCCAGCAGTATACAGGGACTTGGCACTGAAGCTTTCTTT	CASSIQGLGTEAFF
TRBV30	.	TRBD2	15	TRBJ2-7	TGTGCCTGGACTCCAGGACTAGCGGGGGGCTACGAGCAGTACTTC	CAWTPGLAGGYEQYF
TRBV6-6	.	TRBD1	15	TRBJ1-1	TGTGCCAGCAGTTCCAACACCGGGACAGGGATTGAAGCTTTCTTT	CASSSNTGTGIEAFF
TRBV5-8	.	.	16	TRBJ1-1	TGTGCCAGCAGCTCGGGAGGGACAATAGGGAGCACTGAAGCTTTCTTT	CASSSGGTIGSTEAFF
TRBV5-1	.	TRBD2	13	TRBJ2-1	TGCGCCAGCAGCAAGGGACTACAGAATGAGCAGTTCTTC	CASSKGLQNEQFF
TRBV20-1	.	TRBD1	10	TRBJ1-1	TGCAGGACAGGGAGGACTGAAGCTTTCTTT	CRTGRTEAFF
TRBV2	few	.	13	TRBJ1-1	TGTGCCAGCCAAGACCGGACGAACACTGAAGCTTTCTTT	CASQDRTNTEAFF
TRBV13	.	.	14	TRBJ1-6	TGTGCCAGCAGCTTAACAGGTCCCGTAGGACCCCTCCACTTT	CASSLTGPVGPLHF
TRBV9	.	.	14	TRBJ2-6	TGTGCCAGCAGCGCCACTTCTGGGGCCAACGTCCTGACTTTC	CASSATSGANVLTF
TRBV11-1	.	.	15	TRBJ2-7	TGTGCCAGCAGCTTAGTAAGGGGCCCCCAGAACGAGCAGTACTTC	CASSLVRGPQNEQYF
TRBV5-1	.	TRBD1	15	TRBJ2-6	TGCGCCAGCAGTGACAGGGGTGCTGGGGCCAACGTCCTGACTTTC	CASSDRGAGANVLTF